These 2 T cell receptor beta chains originate from one sample sequenced in a study of T cell repertoires in cytomegalovirus infection. TCRdb passed the reads through MiXCR, listing each CDR3 protein once. The sample gives roughly 990,000 distinct CDR3 sequences, roughly 30% of which show up once; over 12% is in the top ten. Their target antigens are unknown. This sample comprised cultured CD8+ T cells from PBMCs, obtained from culture after CMV antigen stimulation. These receptors originate from a human donor in good health (CMV status not recorded). Some clones in this sample may be carry-over from other donors' samples.

As regards this clonotype: The junction and the germline gene differ at one end; a read error may be behind it. The J gene is TRBJ1-5, the V gene TRBV28; D ambiguous. The CDR3 sequence is 12 residues long. Germline CDR1 is MDHEN and CDR2 is SYDVKM. This chain's CDR3 is CASSLRNQLQHF. The CDR3 DNA follows: TGTGCCAGCAGTTTACGGAATCAGCTCCAGCATTTT. The whole variable domain, filled in from reference TRBV28 and TRBJ1-5, reads DVKVTQSSRYLVKRTGEKVFLECVQDMDHENMFWYRQDPGLGLRLIYFSYDVKMKEKGDIPEGYSVSREKKERFSLILESASTNQTSMYLCASSLRNQLQHFGDGTRLSIL.

This clonotype was seen more than once but under ten times. This sequence joins TRBV28 and TRBJ2-3; the D gene is possibly TRBD2 (6 bases). Trimming left V 1 base short and J 4 bases short, with 9 bases between. This CDR3 is 14 amino acids long. Germline V gene data show CDR1 as MDHEN and CDR2 as SYDVKM. In nucleotides, the CDR3 is TGTGCCAGCAGTTTATTTGGAGGGGCAGATACGCAGTATTTT. Amino acid sequence: CASSLFGGADTQYF.